This T cell receptor beta chain is drawn from a study of shared clonotypes between healthy human individuals. Study results and limitations: Memory subsets had estimated richness that was generally smaller than that of naive subsets.

Repertoires were generated with immunoSEQ multiplex PCR, while TCRdb's copy carries only in-frame clones and drops some. The sample consists of over a million clones, roughly 96% of them appearing once. From germline, CDR1 is SGDLS and CDR2 YYNGEE. V was pared by 0 bases and J by 4 bases, with 10 bases between. The CDR3 has 15 amino acids. Comments on this clone: Its target is unknown.

The chain recombines TRBV9 with TRBJ2-2; D call uncertain. This clonotype originated in a man aged 25 to 45 in good health. Material for sequencing was naive CD4+ T cells sorted from blood. Subset here: CD45RA+ positively selected. The chain's CDR3 is CASSVGPSFTGELFF. In DNA form, the CDR3 reads TGTGCCAGCAGCGTAGGACCCTCATTCACCGGGGAGCTGTTTTTT.